In this sample, the clone carrying this T cell receptor beta chain turned up a few times. Antigen specificity is unknown. A much bigger clone sits one base away, suggesting this may be a read error. CDR3 and TCR beta VDJ profiling relied on a genomic DNA template. TCRdb analysed the reads with MiXCR anew, one entry per CDR3 protein. The profile shows tens of thousands of distinct CDR3 sequences, less than 60% of them singletons. The data are from a study of CD8+CD57+ T cells in acquired aplastic anemia. V lost 9 bases to trimming and J lost 6 bases, with 21 bases between them. This CDR3 comprises 14 residues. Germline lookup yields CDR1 SGHVS and CDR2 FNYEAQ. Overall study results and limits: With respect to CD8+ Simpson's diversity, patients and controls did not differ significantly. Common to patients and controls were approximately 30 CD8+ CDR3 sequences.

The source of this sequence is a human donor in good health, serving as a control. V usage is TRBV7-6 and J usage is TRBJ2-7; D might be TRBD2 (7 bases). The sequenced sample consisted of sorted CD4+, CD8+, or CD8+CD57+ T cells (not recorded which) from PBMCs. The CDR3 protein is CARSGGGIESEQYF. Written as DNA, the CDR3 is TGTGCCAGAAGTGGGGGGGGCATAGAAAGCGAGCAGTACTTC.